These 14 T cell receptor beta chains were all obtained from the same sample, sequenced in a study of regulatory T cells in long-lasting Graves disease. Sequencing libraries for TCR beta were prepared with iRepertoire HTBI primers and Arm-PCR of CDR3 regions. TCRdb independently ran MiXCR on the multiplex PCR reads; one entry per CDR3 protein. The sample contains around 400,000 distinct CDR3 sequences, 23% of which appear only once. As to time point: persistent/refractory GD, antithyroid drugs over 5 years with positive TRAb. With RNA extracted from PBMCs as input, the TCR library was made. The source material was peripheral blood mononuclear cells (PBMCs), sampled when the disease was refractory, from a patient treated with antithyroid drugs. All receptors derive from a female donor with Graves disease.

This clonotype was detected a few times. The CDR3 DNA follows: TGTGCCAGCAGCTTAATTCCACCTTATGGCTACACCTTC. Translated: CASSLIPPYGYTF. The chain is built from TRBV11-1 and TRBJ1-2; D is ambiguous. The length of the CDR3 is 13 residues. The V gene's germline CDR1 is SGHAT and CDR2 FQDESV (reference sequence). Trimming removed 2 bases at V and 5 bases at J, with 9 bases between.

The V gene is TRBV11-2, the J gene TRBJ1-6; D is undetermined. In germline, CDR1 is SGHAT, CDR2 FQNNGV. With 4 bases removed from V and 9 bases from J, the gap between germline ends came to 7 bases. This CDR3 contains 12 residues. The CDR3 sequence is CASSSVGSPLHF. The CDR3 DNA is TGTGCCAGCAGCTCAGTGGGTTCACCCCTCCACTTT.

With regard to this clonotype: Since a much larger clone is just one base distant, this may be a read error. The chain couples TRBV7-8 to TRBJ1-2; possible D gene TRBD1, 5 bases. This CDR3 spans 16 amino acids. Germline V CDR1 and CDR2: SGHVS, FQNEAQ. CDR3 sequence: CAISSEPTETNYGYTF. CDR3 nucleotide sequence: TGTGCCATCAGCTCGGAACCGACAGAGACTAACTATGGCTACACCTTC. The whole variable domain, remainder taken from reference TRBV7-8 and TRBJ1-2, is GAGVSQSPRYKVAKRGQDVALRCDPISGHVSLFWYQQALGQGPEFLTYFQNEAQLDKSGLPSDRFFAERPEGSVSTLKIQRTQQEDSAVYLCAISSEPTETNYGYTFGSGTRLTVV.

The chain employs TRBV3-1 and TRBJ1-2, with D perhaps TRBD1 (5 bases). The length of the CDR3 is 13 residues. V gave up 1 base and J gave up 8 bases, with 11 bases separating them. Germline values: CDR1 LGHDT, CDR2 YNNKEL (reference sequence). The chain's CDR3 is CASSQGGGNGYTF. The CDR3 DNA is TGTGCCAGCAGCCAAGGCGGGGGGAACGGCTACACCTTC.

At least ten counts were recorded for this clonotype. The chain is built from TRBV20-1 and TRBJ1-1; TRBD1 matches at 7 bases. The J segment lost 3 bases and the V segment lost 3 bases, leaving 4 bases of the junction unmatched. The germline V gene encodes CDR1 DFQATT and CDR2 SNEGSKA (reference sequence). The CDR3 covers 13 residues. The CDR3 bases are TGCAGTGCTAGCCTCAGGGGGGACACTGAAGCTTTCTTT. It codes for CSASLRGDTEAFF.

This clonotype has just a few counts. The chain links TRBV20-1 to TRBJ2-7, with 9 bases fitting TRBD2. Trimming removed 1 base from V and 3 bases from J; junction bases left unmatched: 4. There are 14 residues in the CDR3. Per the germline V gene, CDR1 is DFQATT and CDR2 is SNEGSKA (reference sequence). This CDR3 reads CSARGTSVIYEQYF. In DNA, the CDR3 is TGCAGTGCTAGAGGGACTAGCGTAATCTACGAGCAGTACTTC.

This clonotype was seen a few times. The chain carries TRBV29-1 and TRBJ1-3; tentatively, D is TRBD1 (5 bases). The CDR3 extends over 15 amino acids. V was cut by 4 bases and J by 0 bases, with 13 bases left in between. The V gene's germline CDR1 is SQVTM and CDR2 ANQGSEA. This chain's CDR3 is CSVGGGGSSGNTIYF. CDR3 DNA sequence: TGCAGCGTTGGGGGCGGCGGAAGCTCTGGAAACACCATATATTTT.

The chain's CDR3 is CSASTGVGDGYTF. CDR3 bases: TGCAGTGCTAGTACAGGGGTTGGCGATGGCTACACCTTC. The chain carries TRBV20-1 and TRBJ1-2; 7 bases match TRBD1. Trimming removed 3 bases from V and 6 bases from J; junction bases left unmatched: 7. The germline CDR1 and CDR2 sequences are DFQATT and SNEGSKA (reference sequence). The CDR3 sequence is 13 residues long.

This clonotype was detected many times. This chain joins TRBV12-3 or TRBV12-4 and TRBJ1-1; 7 bases are shared with TRBD1. The V and J ends lost 3 bases and 3 bases, in that order; junction bases with no gene match: 4. The length of the CDR3 is 14 residues. The CDR3 loop is CASSLKGAYTEAFF. DNA of the CDR3: TGTGCCAGCAGTTTGAAGGGGGCGTACACTGAAGCTTTCTTT.

This clonotype was counted only a few times. The chain uses TRBV15 and TRBJ1-2, with D possibly TRBD1 on 5 matching bases. Germline loops: CDR1 LNHNV, CDR2 YYDKDF (reference sequence). Trimming cost V 0 bases and J 1 base, with 24 bases left between them. The CDR3 has 20 amino acids. The CDR3 bases are TGTGCCACCAGCAGAGATGCTATGACGGTCCTAGGGGCCTTTAACTATGGCTACACCTTC. Protein product: CATSRDAMTVLGAFNYGYTF.

This clonotype was detected a few times. The chain combines TRBV7-2 with TRBJ2-7; D perhaps matches TRBD1 (6 bases). CDR3 length: 12 amino acids. Trimming removed 5 bases at V and 7 bases at J, with 12 bases between. Germline CDR1 reads SGHTA; CDR2 reads FQGNSA. The CDR3 is CASSPRDIEQYF. Written as DNA, the CDR3 is TGTGCCAGCAGCCCCCGGGACATAGAGCAGTACTTC.

This clonotype was picked up many times. The chain joins TRBV7-2 to TRBJ1-6; D not certain. Germline V gene sequence: CDR1 SGHTA, CDR2 FQGNSA. The CDR3 contains 13 residues. The V end lost 5 bases, the J end lost 12 bases, and 14 bases lay between the germline ends. The DNA of the CDR3 is TGTGCCAGCAGCGTGAGTCAGAGCGGACCCCTCCACTTT. Protein product: CASSVSQSGPLHF.

The chain uses TRBV5-6 and TRBJ2-1, with D unclear. V was shortened by 0 bases and J by 10 bases, with 11 bases between the two germline ends. CDR3 length: 13 amino acids. Germline CDR1 is SGHDT and CDR2 is YYEEEE. This chain's CDR3 is CASSLGVSAEQFF. In DNA, the CDR3 is TGTGCCAGCAGCTTGGGCGTTTCAGCCGAGCAGTTCTTC.

This clonotype was observed many times. This rearrangement joins TRBV15 to TRBJ2-5; D unclear. Per the germline V gene, CDR1 is LNHNV and CDR2 is YYDKDF (reference sequence). This CDR3 comprises 13 residues. V lost 3 bases, J lost 4 bases, and 9 bases lay in between. The CDR3 here is CATSSPVGETQYF. CDR3 in DNA: TGTGCCACCAGCAGCCCGGTAGGAGAGACCCAGTACTTC.